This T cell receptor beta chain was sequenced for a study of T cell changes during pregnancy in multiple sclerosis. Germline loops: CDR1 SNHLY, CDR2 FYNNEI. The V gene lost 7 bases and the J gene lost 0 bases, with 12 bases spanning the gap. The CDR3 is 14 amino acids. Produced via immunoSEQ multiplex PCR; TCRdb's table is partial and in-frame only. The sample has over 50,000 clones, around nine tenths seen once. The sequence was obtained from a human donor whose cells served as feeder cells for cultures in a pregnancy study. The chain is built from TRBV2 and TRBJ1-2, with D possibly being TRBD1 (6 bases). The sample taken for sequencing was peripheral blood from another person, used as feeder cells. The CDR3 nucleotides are TGTGCCAGCAACTCACAGGGCTCTAACTATGGCTACACCTTC. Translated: CASNSQGSNYGYTF.